The 20 T cell receptor beta chains below were found in one sample sequenced in a study of blood T cell repertoires in COVID-19. The protocol was immunoSEQ multiplex PCR, while the TCRdb copy is restricted to in-frame clones and leaves out a portion. The sample contains a few hundred thousand clones, over 80% of which appear only once. Sequenced input: PBMCs or T cells enriched from blood (not recorded which). The receptors derive from a woman in her fifties or sixties who had recovered from COVID-19.

The gene calls are TRBV19 and TRBJ1-5; D is perhaps TRBD1 (5 bases). Trimming left V 6 bases short and J 4 bases short, with 22 bases between. The V gene's germline CDR1 is LNHDA and CDR2 SQIVND (reference sequence). CDR3 length: 17 amino acids. In DNA form, the CDR3 reads TGTGCCAGTAGCTCTAGATGGGGCGGGGAAGGAAATCAGCCCCAGCATTTT. Its translation: CASSSRWGGEGNQPQHF.

This chain connects TRBV5-1 to TRBJ2-5; TRBD1 matches 9 bases. CDR1 SGHRS and CDR2 YFSETQ come from the germline V gene. The junction had 3 bases not matched to a gene; V was cut back by 2 bases and J by 4 bases. CDR3 size: 14 residues. The CDR3 DNA reads as TGCGCCAGCAGCTTTGGGACAGGGACAGAGACCCAGTACTTC. It codes for CASSFGTGTETQYF.

The chain employs TRBV5-4 and TRBJ1-2; 7 positions match TRBD1. V lost 4 bases and J lost 2; bases outside the gene matches: 2. The CDR3 is made up of 13 amino acids. Germline assignment: CDR1 SGHNT and CDR2 YYREEE (reference sequence). The CDR3 protein is CASSVGQNYGYTF. The CDR3, as DNA: TGTGCCAGCAGCGTGGGACAGAACTATGGCTACACCTTC.

J is TRBJ1-4 and V is TRBV11-1; no firm D call. V was shortened by 5 bases and J by 5 bases, with 12 bases between the two germline ends. The germline V gene has CDR1 SGHAT and CDR2 FQDESV (reference sequence). The CDR3 loop spans 14 amino acids. Here the CDR3 DNA reads TGTGCCAGCAGCCCTAGCGGTCCAAATGAAAAACTGTTTTTT. Protein: CASSPSGPNEKLFF.

CDR3 DNA: TGTGCCAGCAGCTTACCCGGACAGGCCATGAACACTGAAGCTTTCTTT. Amino acids: CASSLPGQAMNTEAFF. The chain has TRBV5-6 and TRBJ1-1; 7 nucleotides align to TRBD1. The CDR3 runs to 16 residues. Germline V CDR1 and CDR2: SGHDT, YYEEEE. V was clipped by 2 bases and J by 0 bases; unmatched bases: 7.

V is TRBV27 and J is TRBJ1-5; 10 bases map to TRBD1. The CDR3 contains 17 residues. Germline V gene sequence: CDR1 MNHEY, CDR2 SMNVEV (reference sequence). J was trimmed by 4 bases and V by 5 bases; bases with no gene match: 11. The DNA of the CDR3 is TGTGCCAGCAGTCCCCGCGGGACAGGGGAAGGAAATCAGCCCCAGCATTTT. Encoded protein: CASSPRGTGEGNQPQHF.

A single count supports this clone. Written as DNA, the CDR3 is TGTGCCAGCAGCCCTAAGTCTACGGGGACAGGGTGGGGCGGCTACACCTTC. It yields the protein CASSPKSTGTGWGGYTF. V usage is TRBV3-1 (or the pseudogene TRBV3-2) and J usage is TRBJ1-2; 9 nucleotides agree with TRBD1. After removal of 4 bases from V and 8 bases from J, the junction contained 17 bases not matched to a gene. Germline V gene lookup returns CDR1 LGHDT and CDR2 YNNKEL (reference sequence). The CDR3 totals 17 residues.

V is TRBV6-2 or TRBV6-3 and J is TRBJ1-5; no reliable D call. Germline assignment: CDR1 MNHEY and CDR2 SVGEGT. This CDR3 contains 14 residues. V lost 2 bases and J 7 bases, leaving 12 bases between the germline ends. The CDR3 reads CASSYAGFLQPQHF. Here the CDR3 DNA reads TGTGCCAGCAGTTACGCCGGTTTCCTCCAGCCCCAGCATTTT.

V usage is TRBV5-4 and J usage is TRBJ1-2; TRBD1 matches at 7 bases. Germline CDR1 SGHNT, CDR2 YYREEE (reference sequence). This CDR3 comprises 13 residues. The trim removed 4 bases at V and 8 bases at J, leaving 8 bases unmatched. CDR3 residues: CASSIQGIGGYTF. The CDR3 bases are TGTGCCAGCAGCATACAGGGGATCGGAGGCTACACCTTC.

This clone was counted a few times. The genes are TRBV19 and TRBJ2-7; no definite D call. Trimming removed 2 bases from V and 3 bases from J, with 5 bases in between. CDR1 is LNHDA and CDR2 is SQIVND in the germline V gene (reference sequence). The CDR3 loop spans 12 amino acids. In nucleotides, the CDR3 is TGTGCCAGTAGTATATCGGGCTACGAGCAGTACTTC. Amino acids: CASSISGYEQYF.

V is TRBV27 and J is TRBJ2-3; TRBD1 is a possible D gene (6 bases). CDR1 is MNHEY and CDR2 is SMNVEV in the germline V gene (reference sequence). V lost 5 bases to trimming and J lost 6 bases, with 18 bases between them. There are 15 residues in the CDR3. The CDR3 nucleotides are TGTGCCAGCAGTGCCTGGGGGCTAGCCGATGATACGCAGTATTTT. This sequence encodes CASSAWGLADDTQYF.

V gene TRBV7-2 combines with J gene TRBJ2-1; TRBD2 is a possible D gene (6 bases). Trimming stripped 1 base from V and 5 bases from J, with 12 bases between. The CDR3 extends over 15 amino acids. CDR1 is SGHTA and CDR2 is FQGNSA in the germline V gene. The CDR3: CASSLDGGSNNEQFF. The CDR3 DNA sequence: TGTGCCAGCAGCTTAGACGGGGGATCAAACAATGAGCAGTTCTTC.

The chain recombines TRBV6-1 with TRBJ2-3; 8 bases match TRBD2. V was pared by 4 bases and J by 6 bases, with 12 bases of the junction left unmatched. Germline CDR1 and CDR2: MNHNS and SASEGT. This CDR3 comprises 16 residues. The CDR3 sequence: CASSGNRAIAGDTQYF. CDR3 bases: TGTGCCAGCAGTGGAAACCGGGCCATAGCGGGGGATACGCAGTATTTT.

V is TRBV7-8 and J is TRBJ1-6, with 7 bases lining up with TRBD1. The CDR3 sequence is 16 residues long. J was trimmed by 10 bases and V by 5 bases; bases with no gene match: 14. Germline values: CDR1 SGHVS, CDR2 FQNEAQ. The CDR3 sequence: CASSTLGTVGRSPLHF. The CDR3 nucleotides read TGTGCCAGCAGCACCCTTGGGACAGTTGGAAGATCACCCCTCCACTTT.

V and J are TRBV5-6 and TRBJ2-7; D possibly corresponds to TRBD1 (6 bases). Germline V CDR1 and CDR2: SGHDT, YYEEEE. V shed 1 base and J shed 4 bases, with 6 bases lying between them. There are 12 residues in the CDR3. In DNA, the CDR3 is TGTGCCAGCAGCTTGACAGGGTACGAGCAGTACTTC. Amino acid sequence: CASSLTGYEQYF. Full variable domain (rest looked up from reference TRBV5-6 and TRBJ2-7): DAGVTQSPTHLIKTRGQQVTLRCSPKSGHDTVSWYQQALGQGPQFIFQYYEEEERQRGNFPDRFSGHQFPNYSSELNVNALLLGDSALYLCASSLTGYEQYFGPGTRLTVT.

The chain employs TRBV7-8 and TRBJ2-1; a weak D match, TRBD1 (5 bases). Trimming shortened V by 5 bases and J by 10 bases, and 9 bases separated the two germline ends. Per the germline V gene, CDR1 is SGHVS and CDR2 is FQNEAQ. CDR3 length: 11 residues. The CDR3 protein is CASSVTEEQFF. CDR3 coding DNA: TGTGCCAGCAGCGTGACAGAAGAGCAGTTCTTC. The whole variable domain, filled in from reference TRBV7-8 and TRBJ2-1, reads GAGVSQSPRYKVAKRGQDVALRCDPISGHVSLFWYQQALGQGPEFLTYFQNEAQLDKSGLPSDRFFAERPEGSVSTLKIQRTQQEDSAVYLCASSVTEEQFFGPGTRLTVL.

This clone occurred once. The chain employs TRBV29-1 and TRBJ2-7; 7 bases map to TRBD1. This CDR3 contains 13 residues. The germline gives CDR1 SQVTM, CDR2 ANQGSEA. V trimming: 4 bases; J trimming: 3 bases; junction bases outside the gene matches: 6. The CDR3 reads CSVVQGNSYEQYF. CDR3 bases: TGCAGCGTTGTACAGGGGAACAGCTACGAGCAGTACTTC.

The CDR3 region has the DNA TGCAGCGCCTACAGGGGGGACGGCTACACCTTC. Protein sequence: CSAYRGDGYTF. The chain carries TRBV29-1 and TRBJ1-2; 8 bases are a match to TRBD1. This CDR3 is built from 11 residues. Germline V gene data show CDR1 as SQVTM and CDR2 as ANQGSEA. V gave up 7 bases and J gave up 8 bases; unmatched junction bases: 6.

On this clone: Other nucleotide sequences from this sample produce the same CDR3. This chain uses TRBV9 with TRBJ2-7; 7 nucleotides align to TRBD2. The CDR3 runs 14 residues. CDR1 is SGDLS and CDR2 is YYNGEE in the germline V gene. J gave up 0 bases and V 0 bases, and 0 bases lay outside the gene matches. CDR3 DNA sequence: TGTGCCAGCAGCGTAGGCGGGAGCTCCTACGAGCAGTACTTC. It encodes CASSVGGSSYEQYF.

The genes are TRBV7-9 and TRBJ2-3; 10 nucleotides line up with TRBD1. CDR1 and CDR2 from the germline V gene are SEHNR and FQNEAQ (reference sequence). This CDR3 is 15 amino acids long. The V and J ends lost 2 bases and 7 bases, in that order; junction bases with no gene match: 6. CDR3 DNA: TGTGCCAGCAGCTTAAGACAGGGGGCGTGGAATACGCAGTATTTT. Amino acids: CASSLRQGAWNTQYF.